Shown below are 20 T cell receptor beta chains from a single sample sequenced in a study of cytomegalovirus exposure and HLA in healthy donors. Method: immunoSEQ multiplex PCR; TCRdb's copy keeps in-frame clones and lacks some. The top ten clones hold approximately 2.4% of a sample with 160,000 or so clones, just under 85% of them seen once. Sequenced material: PBMCs. Every receptor here comes from a man under 40 in good health and CMV-seropositive.

The genes are TRBV27 and TRBJ1-2; D might be TRBD1 (6 bases). This CDR3 spans 15 amino acids. Germline loops: CDR1 MNHEY, CDR2 SMNVEV (reference sequence). V was clipped by 6 bases and J by 1 base, with 15 bases between them. In DNA, the CDR3 is TGTGCCAGCAGATCCCGGGAGGGGGATAACTATGGCTACACCTTC. Protein product: CASRSREGDNYGYTF.

This clone was observed at least ten times. This chain connects TRBV29-1 to TRBJ1-1; possible D gene TRBD1, 6 bases. Trimming removed 4 bases from V and 5 bases from J, with 11 bases in between. This CDR3 is built from 12 residues. Germline CDR1 SQVTM, CDR2 ANQGSEA. For the CDR3, the DNA is TGCAGCGTTGCCAGGGGTAGGACTGAAGCTTTCTTT. Translated: CSVARGRTEAFF.

The chain employs TRBV7-6 and TRBJ2-2; D is unclear. V lost 2 bases to trimming and J lost 1 base, with 5 bases between them. The germline V gene encodes CDR1 SGHVS and CDR2 FNYEAQ. The CDR3 is 14 amino acids. The CDR3 bases are TGTGCCAGCAGCTTACGAGGGAACACCGGGGAGCTGTTTTTT. Its protein is CASSLRGNTGELFF.

This clone was recorded a few times. The V and J genes are TRBV6-5 and TRBJ2-7, with 8 nucleotides matching TRBD1. The CDR3 is made up of 14 amino acids. V trimming: 0 bases; J trimming: 6 bases; junction bases outside the gene matches: 4. In germline, CDR1 is MNHEY, CDR2 SVGAGI. This CDR3 reads CASSYSGTGFEQYF. CDR3 in DNA: TGTGCCAGCAGTTACTCCGGGACAGGATTCGAGCAGTACTTC.

The V gene is TRBV28, the J gene TRBJ1-6; TRBD1 matches at 10 bases. Germline V CDR1 and CDR2: MDHEN, SYDVKM. J lost 10 bases, V lost 6 bases, and 9 bases had no gene match. The length of the CDR3 is 15 residues. CDR3 in DNA: TGTGCCAGCAGCCTCGACAGGGGGCTCGTCTCACCCCTCCACTTT. Translating gives CASSLDRGLVSPLHF. The full variable domain, completed using reference TRBV28 and TRBJ1-6, is DVKVTQSSRYLVKRTGEKVFLECVQDMDHENMFWYRQDPGLGLRLIYFSYDVKMKEKGDIPEGYSVSREKKERFSLILESASTNQTSMYLCASSLDRGLVSPLHFGNGTRLTVT.

This clone was seen only once. The chain recombines TRBV5-5 with TRBJ2-1; 14 bases map to TRBD2. The CDR3 totals 16 residues. CDR1 and CDR2 (germline): SGHKS, YYEKEE (reference sequence). V shed 4 bases and J 8 bases; nucleotides not matched to a gene: 8. CDR3 coding DNA: TGTGCCAGCAGCCCAGGACTAGCGGGGGGCGGGTATGAGCAGTTCTTC. Amino acids: CASSPGLAGGGYEQFF.

The table lists this clone with a few counts. V usage is TRBV4-3 and J usage is TRBJ1-2, with 8 bases lining up with TRBD1. J was trimmed by 10 bases and V by 0 bases; bases with no gene match: 4. The CDR3 covers 13 residues. Germline values: CDR1 LGHNA, CDR2 YSLEER. The CDR3 DNA reads TGCGCCAGCAGCCAAGATAACAGGGGGGTCTACACCTTC. This encodes CASSQDNRGVYTF.

V is TRBV12-5 and J is TRBJ1-3; D gene ambiguous. The CDR3 is made up of 14 amino acids. V was pared by 2 bases and J by 3 bases, with 8 bases between. Germline V lookup: CDR1 LGHNT, CDR2 FRNRAP. The CDR3 here is CASGLPGVGNTIYF. CDR3 coding DNA: TGTGCTAGTGGTTTGCCCGGGGTTGGAAACACCATATATTTT.

This sequence joins TRBV9 and TRBJ2-7, with 7 bases matching TRBD1. After removal of 3 bases from V and 6 bases from J, the junction contained 21 bases not matched to a gene. Germline loops: CDR1 SGDLS, CDR2 YYNGEE. The length of the CDR3 is 18 residues. DNA of the CDR3: TGTGCCAGCAGCGCTCCGGGACAGACCCTTTATGGTCCGCGCGAGCAGTACTTC. Protein product: CASSAPGQTLYGPREQYF.

The V and J genes are TRBV4-3 and TRBJ1-6, with D possibly matching TRBD1 (6 bases). The ends were cut back, 1 base at V and 7 bases at J, with 11 bases in the middle. The germline V gene has CDR1 LGHNA and CDR2 YSLEER. This CDR3 is 15 amino acids long. The CDR3 region is CASSQAGEGNSPLHF. In nucleotides, the CDR3 is TGCGCCAGCAGCCAAGCAGGGGAAGGGAATTCACCCCTCCACTTT.

This clone was detected a few times. This chain connects TRBV5-4 to TRBJ1-2; D perhaps matches TRBD1 (6 bases). The CDR3 contains 14 residues. CDR1 SGHNT and CDR2 YYREEE come from the germline V gene (reference sequence). V was shortened by 1 base and J by 3 bases, with 10 bases between the two germline ends. The CDR3 coding sequence is TGTGCCAGCAGCTTGTACGCAGGGGACTATGGCTACACCTTC. Its protein is CASSLYAGDYGYTF.

This chain joins TRBV19 and TRBJ2-3; 14 nucleotides line up with TRBD2. This CDR3 contains 18 residues. J gave up 3 bases and V 1 base, and 6 bases lay outside the gene matches. Germline lookup yields CDR1 LNHDA and CDR2 SQIVND (reference sequence). CDR3 region: CASSIVLTSGGATDTQYF. The CDR3 DNA reads as TGTGCCAGTAGTATAGTCCTGACTAGCGGGGGGGCAACAGATACGCAGTATTTT.

This clone was recorded only once. The chain has TRBV4-1 and TRBJ1-2, with a tentative D call TRBD1 (6 bases). Germline CDR1 reads MGHRA; CDR2 reads YSYEKL. The CDR3 spans 13 residues. With 9 bases removed from V and 4 bases from J, the gap between germline ends came to 15 bases. This chain's CDR3 is CASGQPYAYGYTF. The CDR3 DNA reads as TGCGCCAGTGGACAGCCCTATGCCTATGGCTACACCTTC.

This clone was seen only once. The V call is TRBV29-1, the J call TRBJ1-1; no reliable D call. Germline V gene data show CDR1 as SQVTM and CDR2 as ANQGSEA. The CDR3 length is 13 residues. V was cut by 5 bases and J by 4 bases, with 14 bases left in between. The CDR3 loop reads CSVHIGLTTEAFF. CDR3 sequence (DNA): TGCAGCGTTCATATTGGGCTGACCACTGAAGCTTTCTTT.

V and J are TRBV10-3 and TRBJ1-5; the match to TRBD1 covers 8 bases. The CDR3 sequence is 15 residues long. CDR1 and CDR2 (germline): ENHRY, SYGVKD. V dropped 6 bases and J dropped 1; count of bases not matched to a gene: 5. The CDR3 nucleotides read TGTGCCATCAGCGACGGACAGGGCAGCAATCAGCCCCAGCATTTT. Encoded protein: CAISDGQGSNQPQHF.

V is TRBV5-4 and J is TRBJ2-7; 9 bases are shared with TRBD2. CDR1 is SGHNT and CDR2 is YYREEE in the germline V gene (reference sequence). This CDR3 is 13 amino acids long. Trimming took 7 bases from V and 5 from J; bases not matched to a gene: 7. The CDR3 bases are TGTGCCAGCTCAAGCGGGGGGAGCCACGAGCAGTACTTC. It codes for CASSSGGSHEQYF.

The V and J genes are TRBV9 and TRBJ2-3, with 16 bases lining up with TRBD2. The CDR3 sequence is 16 residues long. In germline, CDR1 is SGDLS, CDR2 YYNGEE. V lost 4 bases to trimming and J lost 5 bases; unmatched junction nucleotides: 4. CDR3 protein: CASSTGLAGGRDTQYF. CDR3 nucleotides: TGTGCCAGCAGCACGGGACTAGCGGGGGGGCGAGATACGCAGTATTTT.

A remark on this clone: At one of its ends the junction is not consistent with the germline gene, which may arise from a read error. The chain couples TRBV7-7 to TRBJ2-2; 8 bases align to TRBD1. CDR3 length: 18 amino acids. CDR1 and CDR2 from the germline V gene are SSHAT and FNYEAQ (reference sequence). CDR3 in DNA: TGTGCTAGCAGCCGAATCACAGGGGGAGGACCGAACACCGGGGAGCTGTTTTTT. Translation gives CASSRITGGGPNTGELFF. The variable domain in full, with the rest retrieved from reference TRBV7-7 and TRBJ2-2, is GAGVSQSPRYKVTKRGQDVTLRCDPISSHATLYWYQQALGQGPEFLTYFNYEAQPDKSGLPSDRFSAERPEGSISTLTIQRTEQRDSAMYRCASSRITGGGPNTGELFFGEGSRLTVL.

The CDR3 bases are TGTGCCAGTATCGACAGGTTTATGAACACTGAAGCTTTCTTT. Protein sequence: CASIDRFMNTEAFF. The rearrangement links TRBV19 to TRBJ1-1; weak D call: TRBD1 (6 bases). The CDR3 has 14 residues. CDR1 and CDR2 from the germline V gene are LNHDA and SQIVND (reference sequence). Trimming stripped 7 bases from V and 0 bases from J, with 12 bases between.

The V gene is TRBV7-2, the J gene TRBJ1-1, with TRBD1 matching over 7 bases. Germline V gene lookup returns CDR1 SGHTA and CDR2 FQGNSA. The CDR3 loop spans 17 amino acids. V gave up 5 bases and J gave up 0 bases; unmatched junction bases: 12. DNA for the CDR3: TGTGCCAGCAGCCGCAGGGGACAGAGATCCTTGAACACTGAAGCTTTCTTT. Protein sequence: CASSRRGQRSLNTEAFF.